A selection of T cell receptor beta chains follows, all from one sample in a study of blood T cell repertoires in COVID-19. The repertoire was sequenced with immunoSEQ multiplex PCR; TCRdb's copy has only in-frame clones and lacks some. The profile shows 120,000 to 150,000 clones, 70% to 90% of them singletons. Specimen: peripheral blood. The receptors come from a human donor with acute or convalescent COVID-19. The donor label of this sample is uncertain. Each CDR3 is given with its conserved first and last residue. Fields, in order: J gene, V gene, D gene, clone size, CDR3 protein, CDR3 DNA. The D gene is left open where the match is weak. Clone size is stated in some rows and not others, as once, few, many or a class when expanded.

j_gene: TRBJ1-5
v_gene: TRBV7-8
d_gene: -
abundance: -
CDR3aa: CASSLGDAGLGNQPQHF
CDR3nt: TGTGCCAGCAGCTTAGGAGATGCGGGGTTGGGCAATCAGCCCCAGCATTTT

j_gene: TRBJ1-4
v_gene: TRBV2
d_gene: -
abundance: -
CDR3aa: CASSESVRGTNEKLFF
CDR3nt: TGTGCCAGCAGTGAGTCTGTAAGAGGTACTAATGAAAAACTGTTTTTT

j_gene: TRBJ2-1
v_gene: TRBV4-3
d_gene: TRBD1
abundance: -
CDR3aa: CASSRNTGAGEQFF
CDR3nt: TGCGCCAGCAGCCGAAATACAGGGGCCGGTGAGCAGTTCTTC

j_gene: TRBJ1-1
v_gene: TRBV11-2
d_gene: -
abundance: -
CDR3aa: CASSLDTMNTEAFF
CDR3nt: TGTGCCAGCAGCCTCGACACAATGAACACTGAAGCTTTCTTT

j_gene: TRBJ2-1
v_gene: TRBV11-2
d_gene: TRBD2
abundance: -
CDR3aa: CASSLRTRTSGPEQFF
CDR3nt: TGTGCCAGCAGCTTGCGAACCCGTACTAGCGGTCCTGAGCAGTTCTTC

j_gene: TRBJ2-2
v_gene: TRBV5-1
d_gene: TRBD2
abundance: -
CDR3aa: CASSISTSGVNTGELFF
CDR3nt: TGCGCCAGCAGCATATCGACTAGCGGGGTGAACACCGGGGAGCTGTTTTTT

j_gene: TRBJ1-2
v_gene: TRBV24-1
d_gene: -
abundance: -
CDR3aa: CATSDTGSGYTF
CDR3nt: TGTGCCACCAGTGATACAGGGTCTGGCTACACCTTC

j_gene: TRBJ2-7
v_gene: TRBV11-2
d_gene: -
abundance: -
CDR3aa: CASSSLSNGPGFGYEQYF
CDR3nt: TGTGCCAGCAGCTCACTTAGTAATGGGCCGGGGTTTGGGTACGAGCAGTACTTC

j_gene: TRBJ1-2
v_gene: TRBV5-1
d_gene: TRBD1
abundance: -
CDR3aa: CASRLDPGQYGYTF
CDR3nt: TGCGCCAGCAGACTGGACCCGGGACAGTATGGCTACACCTTC

j_gene: TRBJ2-2
v_gene: TRBV25-1
d_gene: TRBD1
abundance: -
CDR3aa: CASRDRGAGELFF
CDR3nt: TGTGCCAGCAGGGACAGGGGAGCCGGGGAGCTGTTTTTT

j_gene: TRBJ1-2
v_gene: TRBV4-1
d_gene: -
abundance: -
CDR3aa: CASSQDVGRGYTF
CDR3nt: TGCGCCAGCAGCCAAGATGTGGGCCGCGGCTACACCTTC

j_gene: TRBJ2-7
v_gene: TRBV5-1
d_gene: TRBD2
abundance: -
CDR3aa: CASRSGGSSYEQYF
CDR3nt: TGCGCCAGCCGTAGCGGGGGTTCGTCCTACGAGCAGTACTTC

j_gene: TRBJ2-1
v_gene: TRBV7-8
d_gene: -
abundance: -
CDR3aa: CASQRALGINEQFF
CDR3nt: TGTGCCAGCCAGCGGGCACTGGGAATAAATGAGCAGTTCTTC

j_gene: TRBJ2-5
v_gene: TRBV6-2/TRBV6-3
d_gene: -
abundance: -
CDR3aa: CASSPGRGRQKTQYF
CDR3nt: TGTGCCAGCAGCCCCGGGAGAGGGCGTCAGAAGACCCAGTACTTC

j_gene: TRBJ2-1
v_gene: TRBV10-3
d_gene: TRBD1
abundance: -
CDR3aa: CAISESTGDPSYNEQFF
CDR3nt: TGTGCCATCAGTGAGTCCACAGGGGACCCCTCCTACAATGAGCAGTTCTTC

j_gene: TRBJ1-2
v_gene: TRBV7-8
d_gene: TRBD1
abundance: once
CDR3aa: CASSFETGGAGDNYGYTF
CDR3nt: TGTGCCAGCAGCTTTGAGACAGGGGGCGCAGGGGATAACTATGGCTACACCTTC

j_gene: TRBJ1-5
v_gene: TRBV7-9
d_gene: TRBD1
abundance: -
CDR3aa: CASSMTRDRGLYSNQPQHF
CDR3nt: TGTGCCAGCAGCATGACCCGGGACAGGGGGCTATATAGCAATCAGCCCCAGCATTTT

j_gene: TRBJ1-2
v_gene: TRBV9
d_gene: -
abundance: -
CDR3aa: CASTGTPTNYGYTF
CDR3nt: TGTGCCAGCACGGGAACACCCACTAACTATGGCTACACCTTC

j_gene: TRBJ2-2
v_gene: TRBV10-3
d_gene: TRBD2
abundance: -
CDR3aa: CAISPSGANTGELFF
CDR3nt: TGTGCCATCAGCCCTAGCGGAGCGAACACCGGGGAGCTGTTTTTT

j_gene: TRBJ2-1
v_gene: TRBV28
d_gene: TRBD1
abundance: -
CDR3aa: CASSFWDRLNEQFF
CDR3nt: TGTGCCAGCAGTTTTTGGGACAGGCTCAATGAGCAGTTCTTC

j_gene: TRBJ1-2
v_gene: TRBV10-1
d_gene: -
abundance: -
CDR3aa: CASLLTANYGYTF
CDR3nt: TGCGCCAGCCTTCTGACAGCTAACTATGGCTACACCTTC

j_gene: TRBJ1-1
v_gene: TRBV2
d_gene: -
abundance: once
CDR3aa: CARTAGRLDTEAFF
CDR3nt: TGTGCCAGGACTGCTGGGAGATTGGACACTGAAGCTTTCTTT

j_gene: TRBJ2-7
v_gene: TRBV18
d_gene: -
abundance: -
CDR3aa: CASSPLSGSYEQYF
CDR3nt: TGTGCCAGCTCACCACTATCAGGGTCCTACGAGCAGTACTTC

j_gene: TRBJ1-4
v_gene: TRBV27
d_gene: -
abundance: -
CDR3aa: CASSPGVGVEKLFF
CDR3nt: TGTGCCAGCAGTCCGGGGGTGGGGGTTGAAAAACTGTTTTTT

j_gene: TRBJ2-3
v_gene: TRBV5-1
d_gene: -
abundance: -
CDR3aa: CASSLAGAFTDTQYF
CDR3nt: TGCGCCAGCAGCCTAGCCGGAGCCTTCACAGATACGCAGTATTTT

j_gene: TRBJ1-6
v_gene: TRBV6-6
d_gene: TRBD1
abundance: -
CDR3aa: CASSPIRQGGSYNSPLHF
CDR3nt: TGTGCCAGCAGTCCCATCCGACAGGGGGGCTCCTATAATTCACCCCTCCACTTT

j_gene: TRBJ2-7
v_gene: TRBV10-3
d_gene: TRBD1
abundance: -
CDR3aa: CAISESIGGDRGHEQYF
CDR3nt: TGTGCCATCAGTGAGTCGATAGGCGGGGACAGGGGCCACGAGCAGTACTTC

j_gene: TRBJ1-3
v_gene: TRBV10-3
d_gene: -
abundance: -
CDR3aa: CAISEKLAGRSSGNTIYF
CDR3nt: TGTGCCATCAGTGAGAAATTGGCGGGCAGAAGCTCTGGAAACACCATATATTTT

j_gene: TRBJ1-6
v_gene: TRBV5-1
d_gene: -
abundance: once
CDR3aa: CASSPGQQNSPLHF
CDR3nt: TGCGCCAGCAGCCCCGGACAGCAGAATTCACCCCTCCACTTT

j_gene: TRBJ2-3
v_gene: TRBV7-2
d_gene: TRBD2
abundance: -
CDR3aa: CASSLETSGGAVTDTQYF
CDR3nt: TGTGCCAGCAGCTTAGAAACTAGCGGGGGGGCCGTCACAGATACGCAGTATTTT

j_gene: TRBJ1-2
v_gene: TRBV19
d_gene: -
abundance: -
CDR3aa: CASSIGSDLFHGYTF
CDR3nt: TGTGCCAGTAGTATTGGATCCGACTTATTCCATGGCTACACCTTC

j_gene: TRBJ1-1
v_gene: TRBV28
d_gene: -
abundance: -
CDR3aa: CASSSDSPNTEAFF
CDR3nt: TGTGCCAGCAGCTCCGACAGCCCGAACACTGAAGCTTTCTTT

j_gene: TRBJ2-1
v_gene: TRBV24-1
d_gene: TRBD2
abundance: -
CDR3aa: CATSGDYRSYNEQFF
CDR3nt: TGTGCCACCAGTGGGGACTATCGGTCCTACAATGAGCAGTTCTTC